The 5 T cell receptor beta chains below come from one sample, sequenced in a study of blood T cell repertoires in COVID-19. Clones were read by immunoSEQ multiplex PCR, and TCRdb kept only the in-frame ones, dropping some. The sample contains 200,000 to 250,000 clones, almost 90% of which appear only once. The specimen was peripheral blood. All receptors come from a woman aged 60-75 years with acute or convalescent COVID-19.

This rearrangement joins TRBV3-1 (or the pseudogene TRBV3-2) to TRBJ2-7; D remains ambiguous. The germline V gene has CDR1 LGHDT and CDR2 YNNKEL (reference sequence). Trimming cost V 3 bases and J 4 bases, with 7 bases left between them. The CDR3 sequence is 12 residues long. This chain's CDR3 is CASSHYGYEQYF. Written as DNA, the CDR3 is TGTGCCAGCAGCCATTACGGTTACGAGCAGTACTTC.

The chain employs TRBV2 and TRBJ1-2; D may be TRBD1 (5 bases). CDR1 is SNHLY and CDR2 is FYNNEI in the germline V gene. Deletions cut 1 base from V and 4 bases from J, with 13 bases between. CDR3 length: 15 residues. For the CDR3, the DNA is TGTGCCAGCAGTGAAGTGAAGATGGGGGGCTATGGCTACACCTTC. It yields the protein CASSEVKMGGYGYTF.

J is TRBJ1-5 and V is TRBV4-1; 7 bases agree with TRBD1. V trimming: 1 base; J trimming: 7 bases; junction bases outside the gene matches: 10. Germline CDR1 reads MGHRA; CDR2 reads YSYEKL. The CDR3 consists of 16 residues. The CDR3 spells CASSQALPTGSQPQHF. In nucleotides, the CDR3 is TGCGCCAGCAGCCAAGCCCTCCCGACAGGGAGCCAGCCCCAGCATTTT.

V and J are TRBV6-4 and TRBJ2-7; 7 bases agree with TRBD1. There are 16 residues in the CDR3. Looked up from germline, CDR1 is MRHNA and CDR2 is SNTAGT. Trimming took 0 bases from V and 3 from J; bases not matched to a gene: 8. The CDR3 loop is CASSDSSSPGGYEQYF. As DNA, the CDR3 is TGTGCCAGCAGTGACTCGAGCAGCCCAGGGGGCTACGAGCAGTACTTC.

V is TRBV7-2 and J is TRBJ2-7; 10 bases are a match to TRBD1. V lost 5 bases, J lost 0 bases, and 1 base stayed unmatched. Germline V gene data show CDR1 as SGHTA and CDR2 as FQGNSA. This CDR3 contains 14 residues. This CDR3 is CASSRDRGSYEQYF. The CDR3 nucleotides read TGTGCCAGCAGCCGGGACAGGGGCTCCTACGAGCAGTACTTC. The full variable domain, rest sourced from reference TRBV7-2 and TRBJ2-7, is GAGVSQSPSNKVTEKGKDVELRCDPISGHTALYWYRQSLGQGLEFLIYFQGNSAPDKSGLPSDRFSAERTGGSVSTLTIQRTQQEDSAVYLCASSRDRGSYEQYFGPGTRLTVT.